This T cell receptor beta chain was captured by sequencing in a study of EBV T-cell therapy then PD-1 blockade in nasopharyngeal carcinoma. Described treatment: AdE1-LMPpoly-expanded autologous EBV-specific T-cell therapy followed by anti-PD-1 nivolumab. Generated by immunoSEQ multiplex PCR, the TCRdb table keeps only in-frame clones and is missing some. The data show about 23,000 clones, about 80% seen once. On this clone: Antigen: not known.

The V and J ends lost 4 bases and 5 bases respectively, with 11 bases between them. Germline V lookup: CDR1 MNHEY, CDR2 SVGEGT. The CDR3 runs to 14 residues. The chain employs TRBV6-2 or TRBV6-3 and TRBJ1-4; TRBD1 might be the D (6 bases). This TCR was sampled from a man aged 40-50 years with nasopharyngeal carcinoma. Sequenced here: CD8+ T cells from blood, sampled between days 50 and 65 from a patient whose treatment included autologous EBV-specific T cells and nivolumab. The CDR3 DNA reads TGTGCCAGCAGTTTACAGGGAGAAAATGAAAAACTGTTTTTT. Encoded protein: CASSLQGENEKLFF.